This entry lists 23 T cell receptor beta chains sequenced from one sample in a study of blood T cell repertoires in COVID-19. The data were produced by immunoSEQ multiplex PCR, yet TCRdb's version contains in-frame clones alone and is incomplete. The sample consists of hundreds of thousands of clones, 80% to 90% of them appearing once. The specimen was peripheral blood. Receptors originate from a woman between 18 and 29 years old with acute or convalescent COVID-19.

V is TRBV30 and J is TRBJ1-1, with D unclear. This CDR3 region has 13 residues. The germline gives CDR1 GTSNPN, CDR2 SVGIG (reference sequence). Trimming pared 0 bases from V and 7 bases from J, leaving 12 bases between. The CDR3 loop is CAWSVSGLDEAFF. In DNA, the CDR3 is TGTGCCTGGAGTGTATCCGGGTTGGATGAAGCTTTCTTT.

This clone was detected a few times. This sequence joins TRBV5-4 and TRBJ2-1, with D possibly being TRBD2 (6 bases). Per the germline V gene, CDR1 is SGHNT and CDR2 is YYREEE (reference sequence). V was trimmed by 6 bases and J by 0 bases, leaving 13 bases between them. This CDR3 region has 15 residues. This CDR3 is CASTLGGPSYNEQFF. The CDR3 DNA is TGTGCCAGCACACTCGGGGGACCCTCCTACAATGAGCAGTTCTTC.

The CDR3 DNA sequence: TGTGCCAGCAGCTCCGGGACAGGGTGGGGGAATGAGCAGTTCTTC. It codes for CASSSGTGWGNEQFF. The gene calls are TRBV9 and TRBJ2-1; 9 positions agree with TRBD1. Germline V gene sequence: CDR1 SGDLS, CDR2 YYNGEE. Losses at the gene ends were 4 bases for V and 7 bases for J; bases not matched to a gene: 9. The CDR3 runs to 15 residues.

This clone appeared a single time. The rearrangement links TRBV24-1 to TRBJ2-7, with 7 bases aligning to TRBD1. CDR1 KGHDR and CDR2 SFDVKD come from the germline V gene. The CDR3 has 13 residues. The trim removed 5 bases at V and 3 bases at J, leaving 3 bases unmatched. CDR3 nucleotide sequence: TGTGCCACCAGTGCCGGGGACAGCTACGAGCAGTACTTC. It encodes CATSAGDSYEQYF.

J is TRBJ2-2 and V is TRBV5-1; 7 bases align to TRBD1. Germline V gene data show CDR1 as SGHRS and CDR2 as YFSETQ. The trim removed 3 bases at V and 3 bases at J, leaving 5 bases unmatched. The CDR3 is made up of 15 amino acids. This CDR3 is CASSSGQLDTGELFF. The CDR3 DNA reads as TGCGCCAGCAGCTCGGGACAGTTGGACACCGGGGAGCTGTTTTTT.

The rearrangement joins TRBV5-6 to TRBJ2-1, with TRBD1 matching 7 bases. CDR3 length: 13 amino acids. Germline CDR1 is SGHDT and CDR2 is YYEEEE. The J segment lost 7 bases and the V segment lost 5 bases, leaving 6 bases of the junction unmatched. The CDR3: CASSRDRRNEQFF. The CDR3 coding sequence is TGTGCCAGCAGTCGGGACAGACGGAATGAGCAGTTCTTC.

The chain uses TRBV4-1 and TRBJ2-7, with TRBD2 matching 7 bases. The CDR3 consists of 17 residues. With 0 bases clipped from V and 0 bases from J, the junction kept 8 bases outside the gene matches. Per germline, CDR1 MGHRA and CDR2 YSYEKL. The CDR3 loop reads CASSQESSGPRSYEQYF. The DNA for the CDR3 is TGCGCCAGCAGCCAAGAAAGTAGCGGGCCCCGCTCCTACGAGCAGTACTTC.

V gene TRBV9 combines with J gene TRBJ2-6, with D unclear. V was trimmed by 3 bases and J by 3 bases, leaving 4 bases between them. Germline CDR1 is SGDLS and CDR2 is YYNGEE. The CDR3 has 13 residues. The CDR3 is CASSAFGANVLTF. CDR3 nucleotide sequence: TGTGCCAGCAGCGCCTTTGGGGCCAACGTCCTGACTTTC.

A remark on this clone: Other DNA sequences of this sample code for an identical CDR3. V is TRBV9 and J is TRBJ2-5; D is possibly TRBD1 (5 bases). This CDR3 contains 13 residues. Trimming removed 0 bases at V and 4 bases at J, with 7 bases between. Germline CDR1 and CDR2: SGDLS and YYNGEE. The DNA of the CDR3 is TGTGCCAGCAGCGTAGGGGGCGGAGAGACCCAGTACTTC. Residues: CASSVGGGETQYF.

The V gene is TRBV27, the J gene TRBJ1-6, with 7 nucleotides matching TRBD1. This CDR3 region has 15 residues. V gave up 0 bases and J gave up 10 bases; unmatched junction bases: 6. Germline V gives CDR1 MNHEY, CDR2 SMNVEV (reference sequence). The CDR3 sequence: CASSLSRQGQSPLHF. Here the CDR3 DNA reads TGTGCCAGCAGTTTATCCCGACAGGGTCAATCACCCCTCCACTTT.

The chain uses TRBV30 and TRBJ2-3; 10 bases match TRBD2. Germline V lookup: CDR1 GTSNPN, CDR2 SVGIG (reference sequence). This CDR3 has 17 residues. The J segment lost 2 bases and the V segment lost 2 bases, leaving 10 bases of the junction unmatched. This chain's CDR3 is CAWSPGALAGATDTQYF. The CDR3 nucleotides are TGTGCCTGGAGTCCCGGGGCCCTAGCGGGGGCCACAGATACGCAGTATTTT.

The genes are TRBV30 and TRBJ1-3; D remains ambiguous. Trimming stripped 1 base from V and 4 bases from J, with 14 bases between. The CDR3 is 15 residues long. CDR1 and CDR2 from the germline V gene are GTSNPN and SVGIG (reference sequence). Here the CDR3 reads CAWSDGSGVGNTIYF. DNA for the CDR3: TGTGCCTGGAGTGACGGGAGCGGGGTCGGAAACACCATATATTTT.

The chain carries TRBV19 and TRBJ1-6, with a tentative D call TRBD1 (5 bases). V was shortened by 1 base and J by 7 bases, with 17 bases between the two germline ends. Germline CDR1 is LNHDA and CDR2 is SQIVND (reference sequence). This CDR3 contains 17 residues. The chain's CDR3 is CASSIGKGLGRNSPLHF. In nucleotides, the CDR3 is TGTGCCAGTAGTATAGGAAAGGGGTTAGGACGGAATTCACCCCTCCACTTT.

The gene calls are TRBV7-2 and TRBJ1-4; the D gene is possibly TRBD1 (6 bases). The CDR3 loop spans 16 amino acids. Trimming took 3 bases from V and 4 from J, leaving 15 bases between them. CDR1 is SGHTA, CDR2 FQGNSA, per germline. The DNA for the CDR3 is TGTGCCAGCAGCTTCGGACAGTCCCTTATTAATGAAAAACTGTTTTTT. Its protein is CASSFGQSLINEKLFF.

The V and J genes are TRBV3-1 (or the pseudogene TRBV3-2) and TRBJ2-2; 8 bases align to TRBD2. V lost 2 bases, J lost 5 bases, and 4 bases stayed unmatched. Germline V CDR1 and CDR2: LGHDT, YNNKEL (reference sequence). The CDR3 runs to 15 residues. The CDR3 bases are TGTGCCAGCAGCCAACGGGGGGGGACAACCGGGGAGCTGTTTTTT. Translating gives CASSQRGGTTGELFF.

CDR3 loop: CASSMGQSGYQPQHF. CDR3 bases: TGTGCCAGTAGTATGGGACAGTCGGGGTATCAGCCCCAGCATTTT. The chain links TRBV19 to TRBJ1-5, with TRBD1 matching over 7 bases. CDR1 and CDR2 from the germline V gene are LNHDA and SQIVND (reference sequence). The CDR3 consists of 15 residues. The V segment lost 3 bases and the J segment 5 bases; nucleotides outside the gene matches: 7.

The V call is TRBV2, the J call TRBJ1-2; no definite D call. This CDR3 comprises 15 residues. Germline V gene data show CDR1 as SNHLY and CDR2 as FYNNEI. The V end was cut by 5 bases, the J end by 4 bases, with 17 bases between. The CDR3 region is CASSRFGAGLYGYTF. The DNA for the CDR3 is TGTGCCAGCAGTCGATTCGGTGCAGGACTCTATGGCTACACCTTC. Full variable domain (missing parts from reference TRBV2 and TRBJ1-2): EPEVTQTPSHQVTQMGQEVILRCVPISNHLYFYWYRQILGQKVEFLVSFYNNEISEKSEIFDDQFSVERPDGSNFTLKIRSTKLEDSAMYFCASSRFGAGLYGYTFGSGTRLTVV.

CDR3 DNA: TGTGCCTGGACCCAGGGAAACCACCAGCCCCAGCATTTT. This encodes CAWTQGNHQPQHF. This chain joins TRBV30 and TRBJ1-5, with D perhaps TRBD1 (5 bases). The V and J ends lost 4 bases and 7 bases respectively, with 14 bases between them. The CDR3 is 13 residues long. Germline V lookup: CDR1 GTSNPN, CDR2 SVGIG (reference sequence).

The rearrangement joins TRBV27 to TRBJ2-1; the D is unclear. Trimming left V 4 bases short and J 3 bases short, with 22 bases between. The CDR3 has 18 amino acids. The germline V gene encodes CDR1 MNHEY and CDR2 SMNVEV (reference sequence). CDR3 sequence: CASSSHPAPPQSYNEQFF. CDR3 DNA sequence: TGTGCCAGCAGTTCTCACCCCGCCCCCCCACAGAGCTACAATGAGCAGTTCTTC.

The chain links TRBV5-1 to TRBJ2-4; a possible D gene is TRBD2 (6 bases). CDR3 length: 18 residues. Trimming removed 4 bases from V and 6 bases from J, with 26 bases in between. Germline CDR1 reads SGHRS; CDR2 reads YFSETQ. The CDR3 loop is CASSPPFWGFGGGNIQYF. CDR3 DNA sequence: TGCGCCAGCAGCCCCCCCTTTTGGGGCTTCGGGGGTGGAAACATTCAGTACTTC.

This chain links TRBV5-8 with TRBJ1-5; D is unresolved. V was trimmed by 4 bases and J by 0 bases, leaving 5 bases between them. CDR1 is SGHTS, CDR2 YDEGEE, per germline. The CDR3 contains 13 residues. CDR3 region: CASSLYSNQPQHF. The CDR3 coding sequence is TGTGCCAGCAGCCTTTATAGCAATCAGCCCCAGCATTTT.

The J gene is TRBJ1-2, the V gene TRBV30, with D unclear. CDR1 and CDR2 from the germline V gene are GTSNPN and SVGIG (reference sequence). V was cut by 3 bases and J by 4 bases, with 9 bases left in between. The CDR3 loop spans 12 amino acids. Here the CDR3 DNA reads TGTGCCTGGAGAAGAGGGCCCTATGGCTACACCTTC. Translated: CAWRRGPYGYTF. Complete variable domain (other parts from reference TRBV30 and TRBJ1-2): SQTIHQWPATLVQPVGSPLSLECTVEGTSNPNLYWYRQAAGRGLQLLFYSVGIGQISSEVPQNLSASRPQDRQFILSSKKLLLSDSGFYLCAWRRGPYGYTFGSGTRLTVV.

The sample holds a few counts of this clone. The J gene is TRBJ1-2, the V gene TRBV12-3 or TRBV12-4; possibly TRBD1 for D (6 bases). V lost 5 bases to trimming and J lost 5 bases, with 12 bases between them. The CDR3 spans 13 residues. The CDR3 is CASSEQGSYGYTF. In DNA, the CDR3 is TGTGCCAGCAGTGAACAGGGATCTTATGGCTACACCTTC.